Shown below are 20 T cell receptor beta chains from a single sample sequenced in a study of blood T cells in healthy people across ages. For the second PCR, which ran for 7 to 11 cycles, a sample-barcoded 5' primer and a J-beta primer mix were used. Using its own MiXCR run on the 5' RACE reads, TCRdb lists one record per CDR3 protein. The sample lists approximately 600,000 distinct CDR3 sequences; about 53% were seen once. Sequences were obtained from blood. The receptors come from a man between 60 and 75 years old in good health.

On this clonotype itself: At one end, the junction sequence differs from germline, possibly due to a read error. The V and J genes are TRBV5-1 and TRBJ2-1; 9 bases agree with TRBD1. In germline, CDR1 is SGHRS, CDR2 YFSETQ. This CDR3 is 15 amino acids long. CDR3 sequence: CASGLRTDRGHEQFF. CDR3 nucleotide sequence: TGCGCCAGCGGCTTGCGGACGGACAGGGGCCATGAGCAGTTCTTC.

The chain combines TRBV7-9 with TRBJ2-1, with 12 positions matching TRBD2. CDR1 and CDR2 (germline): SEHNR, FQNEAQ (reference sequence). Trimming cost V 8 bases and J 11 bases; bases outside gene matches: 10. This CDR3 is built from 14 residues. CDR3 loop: CASRRTSGVEKQFF. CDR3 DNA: TGTGCCAGCCGACGGACTAGCGGGGTGGAGAAGCAGTTCTTC.

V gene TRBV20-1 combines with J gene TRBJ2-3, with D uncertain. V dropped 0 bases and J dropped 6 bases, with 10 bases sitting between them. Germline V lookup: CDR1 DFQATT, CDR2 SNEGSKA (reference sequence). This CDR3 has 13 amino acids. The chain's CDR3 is CSARDPVGDTQYF. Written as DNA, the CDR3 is TGCAGTGCTAGAGATCCCGTAGGGGATACGCAGTATTTT.

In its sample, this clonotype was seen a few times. The CDR3 bases are TGTGCCAGCAGCCCGGACAGGGATGGGGGCAATGAGCAGTTCTTC. It codes for CASSPDRDGGNEQFF. V usage is TRBV28 and J usage is TRBJ2-1; 8 bases align to TRBD1. Germline assignment: CDR1 MDHEN and CDR2 SYDVKM. The CDR3 contains 15 residues. The V and J ends lost 6 bases and 6 bases, in that order; junction bases with no gene match: 10. The full variable domain, its missing parts supplied by reference TRBV28 and TRBJ2-1, is DVKVTQSSRYLVKRTGEKVFLECVQDMDHENMFWYRQDPGLGLRLIYFSYDVKMKEKGDIPEGYSVSREKKERFSLILESASTNQTSMYLCASSPDRDGGNEQFFGPGTRLTVL.

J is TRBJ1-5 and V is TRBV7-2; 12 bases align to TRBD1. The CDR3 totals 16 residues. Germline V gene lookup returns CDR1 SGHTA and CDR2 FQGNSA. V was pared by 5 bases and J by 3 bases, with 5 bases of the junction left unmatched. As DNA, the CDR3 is TGTGCCAGCAGCCCTCCGGGACAGGGGGCCAATCAGCCCCAGCATTTT. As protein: CASSPPGQGANQPQHF. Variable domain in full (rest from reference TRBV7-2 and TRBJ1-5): GAGVSQSPSNKVTEKGKDVELRCDPISGHTALYWYRQSLGQGLEFLIYFQGNSAPDKSGLPSDRFSAERTGGSVSTLTIQRTQQEDSAVYLCASSPPGQGANQPQHFGDGTRLSIL.

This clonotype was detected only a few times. CDR3 amino acids: CAGGILAYEQYF. The CDR3 DNA reads TGTGCCGGGGGGATCTTGGCCTACGAGCAGTACTTC. The chain couples TRBV2 to TRBJ2-7, with a tentative D call TRBD2 (6 bases). Trimming cost V 11 bases and J 2 bases, with 13 bases left between them. The CDR3 sequence is 12 residues long. Germline V gene lookup returns CDR1 SNHLY and CDR2 FYNNEI.

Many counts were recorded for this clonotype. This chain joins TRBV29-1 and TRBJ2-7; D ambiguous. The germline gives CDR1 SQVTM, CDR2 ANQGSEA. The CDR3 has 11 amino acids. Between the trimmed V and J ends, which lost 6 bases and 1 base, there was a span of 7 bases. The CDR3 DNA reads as TGCAGCGTAGGACCATCCTACGAGCAGTACTTC. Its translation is CSVGPSYEQYF.

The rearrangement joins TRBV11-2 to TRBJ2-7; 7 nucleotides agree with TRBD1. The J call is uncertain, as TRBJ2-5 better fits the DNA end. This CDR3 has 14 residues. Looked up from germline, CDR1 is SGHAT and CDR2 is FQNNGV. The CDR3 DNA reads TGTGCCAGCAGCACGACAGGGTTAAGGGAGACCCAGTACTTC. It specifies CASSTTGLRETQYF.

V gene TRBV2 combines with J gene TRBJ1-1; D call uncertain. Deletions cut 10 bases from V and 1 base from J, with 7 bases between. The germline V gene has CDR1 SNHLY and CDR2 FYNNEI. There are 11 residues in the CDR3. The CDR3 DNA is TGTGCCAACCTCAGGAACACTGAAGCTTTCTTT. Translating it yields CANLRNTEAFF.

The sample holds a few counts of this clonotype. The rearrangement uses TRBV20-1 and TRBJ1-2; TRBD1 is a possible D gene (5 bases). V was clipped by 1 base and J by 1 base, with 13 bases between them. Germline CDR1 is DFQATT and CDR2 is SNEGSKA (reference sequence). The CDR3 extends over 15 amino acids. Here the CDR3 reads CSARGGDGDNYGYTF. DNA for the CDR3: TGCAGTGCTAGAGGCGGGGACGGAGATAACTATGGCTACACCTTC.

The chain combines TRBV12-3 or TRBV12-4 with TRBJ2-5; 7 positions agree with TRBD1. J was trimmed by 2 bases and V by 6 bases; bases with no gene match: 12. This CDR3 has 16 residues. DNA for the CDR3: TGTGCCAGCAGCTTAAACCGAGGACAGGCTCAAGAGACCCAGTACTTC. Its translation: CASSLNRGQAQETQYF.

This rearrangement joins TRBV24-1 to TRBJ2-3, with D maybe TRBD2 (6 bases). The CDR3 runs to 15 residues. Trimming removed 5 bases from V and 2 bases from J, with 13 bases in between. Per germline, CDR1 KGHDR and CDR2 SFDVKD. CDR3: CATSAGSGTTDTQYF. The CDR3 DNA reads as TGTGCCACCAGTGCCGGGAGCGGTACCACAGATACGCAGTATTTT.

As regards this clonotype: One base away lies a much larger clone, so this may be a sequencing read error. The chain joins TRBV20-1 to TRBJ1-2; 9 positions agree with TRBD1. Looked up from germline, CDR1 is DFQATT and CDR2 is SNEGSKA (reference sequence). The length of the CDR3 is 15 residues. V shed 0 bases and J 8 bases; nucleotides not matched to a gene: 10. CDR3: CSARDNGQGTAGYTF. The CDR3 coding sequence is TGCAGTGCTAGAGATAACGGACAGGGGACCGCGGGCTACACCTTC.

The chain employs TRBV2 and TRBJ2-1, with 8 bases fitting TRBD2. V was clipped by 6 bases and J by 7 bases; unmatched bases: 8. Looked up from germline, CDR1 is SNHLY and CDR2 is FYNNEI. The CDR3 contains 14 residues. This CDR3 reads CASSPGGYTNEQFF. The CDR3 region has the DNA TGTGCCAGCAGCCCGGGGGGGTATACGAATGAGCAGTTCTTC.

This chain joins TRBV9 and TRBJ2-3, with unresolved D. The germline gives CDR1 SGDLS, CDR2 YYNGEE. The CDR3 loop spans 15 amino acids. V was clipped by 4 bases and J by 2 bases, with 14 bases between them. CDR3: CASSIALSPTDTQYF. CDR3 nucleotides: TGTGCCAGCAGCATTGCCCTGTCCCCCACAGATACGCAGTATTTT.

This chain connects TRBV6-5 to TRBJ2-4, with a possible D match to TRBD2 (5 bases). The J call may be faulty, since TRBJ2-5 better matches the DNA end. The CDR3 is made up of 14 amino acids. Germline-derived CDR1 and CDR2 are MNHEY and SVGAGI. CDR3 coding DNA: TGTGCCAGCAGTATAGCGATGTCTATCGAGACCCAGTACTTC. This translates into CASSIAMSIETQYF.

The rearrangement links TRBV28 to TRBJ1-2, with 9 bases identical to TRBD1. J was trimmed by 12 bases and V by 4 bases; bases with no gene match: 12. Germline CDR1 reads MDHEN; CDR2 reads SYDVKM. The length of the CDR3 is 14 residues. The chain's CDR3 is CASSSGQGSLGHTF. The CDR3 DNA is TGTGCCAGCAGTTCGGGACAGGGATCTCTCGGCCACACCTTC.

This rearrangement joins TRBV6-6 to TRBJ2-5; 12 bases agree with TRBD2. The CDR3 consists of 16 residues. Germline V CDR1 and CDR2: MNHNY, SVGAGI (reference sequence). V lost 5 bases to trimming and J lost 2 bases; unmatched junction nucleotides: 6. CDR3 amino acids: CASSRELAGGQETQYF. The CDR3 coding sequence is TGTGCCAGCAGTCGCGAACTAGCGGGGGGACAAGAGACCCAGTACTTC.

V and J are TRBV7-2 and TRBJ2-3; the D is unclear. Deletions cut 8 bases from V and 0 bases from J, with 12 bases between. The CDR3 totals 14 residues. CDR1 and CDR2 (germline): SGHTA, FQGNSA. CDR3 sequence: CASAPDQSTDTQYF. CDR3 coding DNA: TGTGCCAGCGCCCCCGACCAGAGCACAGATACGCAGTATTTT.

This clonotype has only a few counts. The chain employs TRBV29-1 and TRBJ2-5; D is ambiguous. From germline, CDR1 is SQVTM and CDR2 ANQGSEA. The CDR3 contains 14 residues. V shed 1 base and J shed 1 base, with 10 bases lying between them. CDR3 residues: CSVEGAGRQETQYF. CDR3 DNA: TGCAGCGTTGAAGGTGCCGGGCGCCAAGAGACCCAGTACTTC.